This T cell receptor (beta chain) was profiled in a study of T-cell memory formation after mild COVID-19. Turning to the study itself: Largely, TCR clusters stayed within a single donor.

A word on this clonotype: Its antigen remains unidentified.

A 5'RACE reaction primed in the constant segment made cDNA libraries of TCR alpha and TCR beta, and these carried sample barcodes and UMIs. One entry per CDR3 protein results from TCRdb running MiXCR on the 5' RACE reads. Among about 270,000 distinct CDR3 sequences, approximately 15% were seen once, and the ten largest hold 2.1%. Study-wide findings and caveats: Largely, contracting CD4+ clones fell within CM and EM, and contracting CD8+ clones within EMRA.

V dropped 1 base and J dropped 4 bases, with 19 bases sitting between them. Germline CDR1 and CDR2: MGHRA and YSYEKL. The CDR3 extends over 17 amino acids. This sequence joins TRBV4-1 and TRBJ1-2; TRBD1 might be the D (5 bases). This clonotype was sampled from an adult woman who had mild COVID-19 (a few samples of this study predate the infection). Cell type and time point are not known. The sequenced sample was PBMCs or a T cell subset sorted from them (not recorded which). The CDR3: CASSQGGWGIGGYGYTF. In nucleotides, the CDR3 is TGCGCCAGCAGCCAAGGAGGGTGGGGTATTGGGGGCTATGGCTACACCTTC.